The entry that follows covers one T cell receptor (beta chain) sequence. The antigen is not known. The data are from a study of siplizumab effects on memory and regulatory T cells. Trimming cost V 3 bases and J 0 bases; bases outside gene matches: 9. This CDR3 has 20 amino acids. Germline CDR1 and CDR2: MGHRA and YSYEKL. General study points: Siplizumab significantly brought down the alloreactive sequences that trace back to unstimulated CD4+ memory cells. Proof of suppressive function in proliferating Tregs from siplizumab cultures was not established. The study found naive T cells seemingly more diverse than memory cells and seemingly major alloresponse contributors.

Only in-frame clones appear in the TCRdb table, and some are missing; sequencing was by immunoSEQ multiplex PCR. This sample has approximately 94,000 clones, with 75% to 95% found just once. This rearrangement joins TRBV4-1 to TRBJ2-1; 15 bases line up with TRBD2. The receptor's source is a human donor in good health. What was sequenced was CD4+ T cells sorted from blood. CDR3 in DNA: TGCGCCAGCAGCCAGACCGGGACTAGCGGGGGGCCGAGCTCCTACAATGAGCAGTTCTTC. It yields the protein CASSQTGTSGGPSSYNEQFF.